This T cell receptor (beta chain) was documented in a study of blood T cells in healthy people across ages. A sample-barcoded 5' primer and a J-beta primer mix were used in a second PCR of about 7 to 11 cycles. Researchers report that each sample yielded at least 2.5 million CDR3-containing paired-end reads. TCRdb re-derived calls from the 5' RACE reads in MiXCR, one entry per CDR3 protein. The data show 1.5 million to 2 million distinct CDR3 sequences, around half seen once. Each donor supplied around 9.9 milliliters of peripheral blood. As for this clonotype: Its matching antigen is unknown.

The CDR3 covers 19 residues. CDR1 and CDR2 (germline): SGHTA, FQGNSA. V trimming: 5 bases; J trimming: 0 bases; junction bases outside the gene matches: 12. General observations from the study: The authors considered diversity estimates from one million T cells to be underestimates. Compared with aged donors, long-lived donors showed fewer expanded clones, suggesting selection.

The TCR sequence derives from a woman aged 35 to 49 in good health. Material: blood. The chain couples TRBV7-2 to TRBJ2-1, with 11 bases lining up with TRBD2. CDR3 amino acids: CASSPRLAGLPSSYNEQFF. CDR3 bases: TGTGCCAGCAGCCCCCGACTAGCGGGGCTACCGAGCTCCTACAATGAGCAGTTCTTC.